A selection of T cell receptor beta chains follows, all from one sample in a study of shared clonotypes between healthy human individuals. Here immunoSEQ multiplex PCR was the method, and the copy in TCRdb shows in-frame clones only, minus some. The table records about 2,200,000 clones, around 93% of them present only once. The specimen was naive CD8+ T cells from PBMCs. The receptors derive from a man aged 18-30 years in good health. Some clones in this sample may be carry-over from other donors' samples. CDR3s include the opening cysteine and the closing phenylalanine or tryptophan. The D gene is left open where the match is weak. Size is omitted from some rows. Given values are once, few, many or a class for expanded clones.

d_gene	v_gene	j_gene	abundance	CDR3aa	CDR3nt
NA	TRBV15	TRBJ2-7	NA	CATSRDQGNEQYF	TGTGCCACCAGCAGAGATCAGGGTAACGAGCAGTACTTC
NA	TRBV7-9	TRBJ2-2	NA	CASSPVAGSGTGELFF	TGTGCCAGCAGCCCAGTCGCGGGGAGCGGTACCGGGGAGCTGTTTTTT
TRBD1	TRBV5-6	TRBJ2-5	NA	CASSLGGQGVRETQYF	TGTGCCAGCAGCTTGGGCGGACAGGGGGTCCGAGAGACCCAGTACTTC
NA	TRBV7-9	TRBJ2-7	NA	CASSLAIRGFEQYF	TGTGCCAGCAGCTTAGCTATTAGGGGGTTCGAGCAGTACTTC
TRBD1	TRBV7-8	TRBJ2-2	NA	CASSLPRGFFDTGELFF	TGTGCCAGCAGCCTTCCCAGGGGGTTTTTTGACACCGGGGAGCTGTTTTTT
TRBD2	TRBV7-8	TRBJ2-1	once	CASSFTSGSYNEQFF	TGTGCCAGCAGCTTTACTAGCGGGAGCTACAATGAGCAGTTCTTC
NA	TRBV7-2	TRBJ2-1	NA	CASSMDRPSYNEQFF	TGTGCCAGCAGCATGGATAGGCCCTCCTACAATGAGCAGTTCTTC
TRBD2	TRBV7-9	TRBJ2-7	NA	CASSHGTSGDYEQYF	TGTGCCAGCAGCCACGGGACTAGCGGGGACTACGAGCAGTACTTC
TRBD1	TRBV4-2	TRBJ2-7	NA	CVSSQEDRGTDEQYF	TGTGTCAGCAGCCAAGAGGACAGGGGGACAGACGAGCAGTACTTC
NA	TRBV2	TRBJ2-5	NA	CASSAGPIQETQYF	TGTGCCAGCAGTGCGGGACCGATCCAAGAGACCCAGTACTTC
NA	TRBV5-1	TRBJ2-1	NA	CASSLVLTVRRTYNEQFF	TGCGCCAGCAGCTTGGTCCTCACCGTTCGCAGAACCTACAATGAGCAGTTCTTC
NA	TRBV13	TRBJ2-7	NA	CASSQRLAYEQYF	TGTGCCAGCAGCCAGAGACTTGCCTACGAGCAGTACTTC
NA	TRBV6-6	TRBJ1-1	NA	CASSPGTEAFF	TGTGCCAGCAGTCCGGGGACTGAAGCTTTCTTT
NA	TRBV4-1	TRBJ1-1	NA	CASSPKRGPNTEAFF	TGCGCCAGCAGCCCCAAACGCGGACCGAACACTGAAGCTTTCTTT
TRBD1	TRBV7-9	TRBJ2-2	few	CASRVDWTGDGTGELFF	TGTGCCAGCAGAGTAGACTGGACAGGGGACGGCACCGGGGAGCTGTTTTTT
TRBD1	TRBV28	TRBJ2-1	once	CASSLGWTGAYNEQFF	TGTGCCAGCAGTTTAGGGTGGACAGGGGCCTACAATGAGCAGTTCTTC
TRBD1	TRBV15	TRBJ2-7	NA	CATSRGQGPYEQYF	TGTGCCACCAGCAGAGGACAGGGGCCCTACGAGCAGTACTTC
TRBD2	TRBV5-6	TRBJ2-5	NA	CASSSTSGYQETQYF	TGTGCCAGCAGCTCCACTAGCGGCTACCAAGAGACCCAGTACTTC
NA	TRBV4-3	TRBJ2-1	once	CASSQFLLRTQEPSYNEQFF	TGCGCCAGCAGCCAATTCCTCCTTAGGACCCAGGAGCCCTCCTACAATGAGCAGTTCTTC
TRBD1	TRBV27	TRBJ1-4	NA	CASSPRDRAEATNEKLFF	TGTGCCAGCAGCCCCAGGGACAGGGCAGAGGCAACTAATGAAAAACTGTTTTTT
NA	TRBV7-9	TRBJ2-7	NA	CASSLAAVTTEQYF	TGTGCCAGCAGCTTAGCGGCCGTAACGACCGAGCAGTACTTC
TRBD2	TRBV18	TRBJ2-5	once	CASSPRLFAAGGQETQYF	TGTGCCAGCTCACCACGCCTCTTTGCGGCGGGAGGACAAGAGACCCAGTACTTC
TRBD2	TRBV28	TRBJ2-2	NA	CASSYGTSGNTGELFF	TGTGCCAGCAGTTATGGGACTAGCGGGAACACCGGGGAGCTGTTTTTT
NA	TRBV25-1	TRBJ2-7	NA	CASSESLVNEQYF	TGTGCCAGCAGTGAGTCACTAGTTAACGAGCAGTACTTC
TRBD2	TRBV30	TRBJ2-7	NA	CAWSRGAGDEQYF	TGTGCCTGGAGTAGAGGAGCGGGAGACGAGCAGTACTTC
NA	TRBV28	TRBJ2-7	once	CASRRLVYEQYF	TGTGCCAGCAGGCGACTAGTCTACGAGCAGTACTTC
NA	TRBV7-9	TRBJ2-1	NA	CASSLGWETYNEQFF	TGTGCCAGCAGCTTAGGGTGGGAAACGTACAATGAGCAGTTCTTC
TRBD1	TRBV13	TRBJ1-1	NA	CASSANRGTEAFF	TGTGCCAGCAGCGCAAACAGGGGTACTGAAGCTTTCTTT
NA	TRBV21-1	TRBJ2-3	NA	CASSKGGGPWADTQYF	TGTGCCAGCAGCAAAGGAGGAGGTCCCTGGGCAGATACGCAGTATTTT
TRBD1	TRBV28	TRBJ2-7	NA	CASSWTGSSYEQYF	TGTGCCAGCAGTTGGACAGGCAGCTCCTACGAGCAGTACTTC
TRBD1	TRBV28	TRBJ2-2	NA	CASSFDRGSEVAGELFF	TGTGCCAGCAGTTTTGACAGGGGAAGTGAGGTCGCCGGGGAGCTGTTTTTT
TRBD2	TRBV7-9	TRBJ2-3	NA	CASTNSPGLGADTQYF	TGTGCCAGCACCAATTCCCCGGGACTAGGCGCAGATACGCAGTATTTT